This entry describes one TCR beta chain. TCRdb keeps only in-frame clones here, not all; method: immunoSEQ multiplex PCR. Among tens of thousands of clones listed, 70% to 80% were seen once. The sample is drawn from a study of blood T cell repertoires in COVID-19. Sequencing was done on a sample of peripheral blood. The TCR was taken from a man aged 55 to 70 with active COVID-19.

Here the CDR3 reads CSVYQGAGTEAFF. The CDR3 nucleotides read TGCAGCGTTTATCAGGGGGCAGGGACTGAAGCTTTCTTT. J is TRBJ1-1 and V is TRBV29-1; 8 bases are shared with TRBD1. This CDR3 has 13 residues. Looked up from germline, CDR1 is SQVTM and CDR2 is ANQGSEA. V was clipped by 5 bases and J by 5 bases; unmatched bases: 7.